The subject of this entry is one T cell receptor beta chain. Its target antigen remains unknown. It has no much larger one-base neighbor in the sample; base qualities were not kept. This sample is drawn from a study of OX40 agonist ivuxolimab in advanced cancers. Context from the whole study: The costimulatory receptor OX40 (CD134) was targeted by ivuxolimab, a fully human IgG2 agonistic monoclonal antibody. The paper covers the monotherapy dose-escalation part of the phase I ivuxolimab trial, which included N of about 50 patients. Patients were allowed to have had prior anti-PD-1, anti-PD-L1 or anti-CTLA-4 therapy, and 40% of the dose-escalation patients had been treated with checkpoint inhibitors. In the dose-escalation cohort, 82.7% of patients were male, and the mean age was approximately 60 years, with a range of roughly 20 to 80. Intravenous ivuxolimab was administered to patients every 2 weeks at six dose levels: 0.01, 0.1, 0.3, 1.5, 3 and 10 mg/kg. Among the 52 dose-escalation patients, 19 had hepatocellular carcinoma, roughly 15 melanoma, 9 renal cell carcinoma and 9 head and neck cancer. The purpose of peripheral TCRbeta sequencing was to test whether ivuxolimab changed TCR sequence diversity and led to clonal T-cell expansion. Partial responses were achieved by three dose-escalation patients, of whom one had hepatocellular carcinoma and two had cutaneous melanoma. Study-wide findings and limitations: Low levels of normalized T-cell clonal expansion were also seen in some patients who did not respond. In the 0.1-3.0 mg/kg groups, partial responders were among the patients with the lowest normalized peripheral clonal expansion, particularly in CD8+ T cells. Which antigens the clonally expanded peripheral T cells were specific for was not determined. On average, CD8+ T cells showed more expanded clones than CD4+ T cells after ivuxolimab. At doses of 0.1 to 3.0 mg/kg, clonal expansion of both CD4+ and CD8+ T cells in blood was seen between baseline and week 6.

The trial excluded patients who had a history of autoimmune disease or who were on systemic immunosuppression. Peripheral blood for TCR sequencing was drawn from every dose cohort at baseline, at cycle 4 day 1 and at cycle 7 day 1. Samples were obtained from an open-label, multicenter, first-in-human phase I dose-escalation trial of ivuxolimab. The trial enrolled adults with locally advanced or metastatic head and neck squamous cell, hepatocellular, melanoma or renal cell carcinoma. Before TCR sequencing, CD4+ T cells and CD8+ T cells from peripheral blood were sorted into separate populations. Genomic DNA was isolated from the sorted cells so that the TCRbeta CDR3 region could be sequenced. TCRbeta CDR3 regions were sequenced using the immunoSEQ Assay. TCRdb holds this immuneACCESS table with in-frame rearrangements only. Some clones are missing; in checked studies, unresolved V genes explain under half, and the rest has no known cause. This sample has 70,000 or so clones in its table, and about 88% of those were observed once. Nearly 8% of the sample is in the top ten clones.

CDR1 and CDR2 were assigned from the germline V gene as SGHRS and YFSETQ. Unmatched junction bases come to 6, with V trimmed by 4 bases and J by 4 bases. From cysteine to phenylalanine, the CDR3 is 14 amino acids long. Only the CDR3 region is kept as DNA, spanning 42 bases read in frame from base 1. The V gene is TRBV5-1 and the J gene is TRBJ1-1; TRBD1 agrees with 8 junctional bases. Specimen: CD4+ or CD8+ T cells sorted from blood, collected in a trial of the OX40 agonist ivuxolimab. The TCR sequence derives from an adult with an advanced solid tumor such as melanoma, head and neck, liver or kidney cancer. In nucleotides, the sequence is TGCGCCAGCAGCCCTGGAACAGGGGGCACTGAAGCTTTCTTT. This sequence encodes CASSPGTGGTEAFF.